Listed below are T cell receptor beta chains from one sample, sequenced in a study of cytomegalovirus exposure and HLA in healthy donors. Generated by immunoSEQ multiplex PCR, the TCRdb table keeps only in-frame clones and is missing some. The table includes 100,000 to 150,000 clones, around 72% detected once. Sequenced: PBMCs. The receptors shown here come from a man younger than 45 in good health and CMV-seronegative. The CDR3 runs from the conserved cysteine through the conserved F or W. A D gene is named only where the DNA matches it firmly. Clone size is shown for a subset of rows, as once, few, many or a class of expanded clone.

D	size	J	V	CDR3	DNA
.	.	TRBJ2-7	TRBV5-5	CASSFLGETYEQYF	TGTGCCAGCAGCTTCCTCGGGGAGACCTACGAGCAGTACTTC
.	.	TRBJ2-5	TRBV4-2	CASSRRTPAGYGQETQYF	TGTGCCAGCAGCCGAAGGACCCCGGCAGGGTATGGGCAAGAGACCCAGTACTTC
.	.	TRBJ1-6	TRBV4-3	CASSQKYPEVSSPLHF	TGCGCCAGCAGCCAGAAGTACCCGGAGGTATCTTCACCCCTCCACTTT
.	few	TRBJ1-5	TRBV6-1	CASSETGSATQHF	TGTGCCAGCAGCGAGACAGGATCAGCGACCCAGCATTTT
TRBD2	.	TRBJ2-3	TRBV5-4	CASSFLFGGGRRDTQYF	TGTGCCAGCAGCTTTCTATTCGGGGGGGGCCGCAGGGATACGCAGTATTTT
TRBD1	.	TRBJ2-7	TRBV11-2	CASSFPGQGYEQYF	TGTGCCAGCAGCTTCCCGGGACAGGGTTACGAGCAGTACTTC
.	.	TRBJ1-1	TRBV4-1	CASSQSRVGNTETFF	TGCGCCAGCAGCCAATCCAGGGTTGGGAACACTGAAACTTTCTTT
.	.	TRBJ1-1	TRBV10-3	CAISANLNTEAFF	TGTGCCATCAGCGCTAATTTGAACACTGAAGCTTTCTTT
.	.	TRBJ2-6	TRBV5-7	CASSFGATLSSGANVLTF	TGTGCCAGCAGCTTCGGCGCGACACTTAGCTCTGGGGCCAACGTCCTGACTTTC
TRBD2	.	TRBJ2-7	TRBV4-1	CASSRQRGSSYEQYF	TGCGCCAGCAGCCGCCAGCGGGGGAGCTCCTACGAGCAGTACTTC
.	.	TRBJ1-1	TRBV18	CASSPQGWMDTEAFF	TGTGCCAGCTCACCCCAGGGGTGGATGGACACTGAAGCTTTCTTT
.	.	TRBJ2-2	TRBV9	CASSRVGQNTGELFF	TGTGCCAGCAGTAGAGTAGGACAGAACACCGGGGAGCTGTTTTTT
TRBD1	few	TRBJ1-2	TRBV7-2	CASSNDREGYSKRYTF	TGTGCCAGCAGCAACGACAGGGAAGGCTATTCTAAACGCTACACCTTC
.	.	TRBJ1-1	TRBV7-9	CASSHPGTEAFF	TGTGCCAGCAGCCACCCGGGCACTGAAGCTTTCTTT
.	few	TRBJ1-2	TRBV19	CASMATTDSPYGYTF	TGTGCCAGTATGGCGACTACCGATTCGCCGTATGGCTACACCTTC
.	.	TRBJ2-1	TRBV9	CASSVNSYEQFF	TGTGCCAGCAGCGTAAATAGTTATGAGCAGTTCTTC
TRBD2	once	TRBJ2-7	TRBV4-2	CASSQEQRDYEQYF	TGTGCCAGCAGCCAAGAACAGCGGGACTACGAGCAGTACTTC
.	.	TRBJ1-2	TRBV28	CASSPPLGGAGYGYTF	TGTGCCAGCAGTCCGCCCCTGGGGGGGGCGGGTTATGGCTACACCTTC
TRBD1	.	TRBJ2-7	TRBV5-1	CASSLAQGVNEQYF	TGCGCCAGCAGCTTGGCACAGGGGGTCAACGAGCAGTACTTC
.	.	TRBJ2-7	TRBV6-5	CASSYRSSYEQYF	TGTGCCAGCAGCTACAGGAGCTCCTACGAGCAGTACTTC
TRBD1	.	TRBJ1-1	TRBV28	CASSPGGGNTEAFF	TGTGCCAGCAGTCCAGGGGGTGGGAACACTGAAGCTTTCTTT
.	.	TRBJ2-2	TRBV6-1	CASSSREETGELFF	TGTGCCAGCAGCTCGAGGGAGGAAACCGGGGAGCTGTTTTTT
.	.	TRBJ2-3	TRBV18	CASSASSYTDTQYF	TGTGCCAGCTCAGCCTCTAGCTACACAGATACGCAGTATTTT
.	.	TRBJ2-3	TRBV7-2	CASSFLATDTQYF	TGTGCCAGCAGCTTCCTAGCCACAGATACGCAGTATTTT
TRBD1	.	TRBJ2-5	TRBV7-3	CASSVTGEKTQYF	TGTGCCAGCAGCGTGACAGGGGAAAAGACCCAGTACTTC
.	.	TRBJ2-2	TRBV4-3	CASSPASVSGELFF	TGCGCCAGCAGCCCTGCTAGTGTCTCTGGGGAGCTGTTTTTT
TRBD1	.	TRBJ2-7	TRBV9	CASSVSGGLREQYF	TGTGCCAGCAGCGTTTCAGGGGGCCTTAGGGAGCAGTACTTC
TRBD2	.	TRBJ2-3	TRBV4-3	CASSQEYGGARTQYF	TGCGCCAGCAGCCAAGAGTACGGGGGGGCACGTACGCAGTATTTT
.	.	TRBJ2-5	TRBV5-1	CASSLTGEQETQYF	TGCGCCAGCAGCTTGACGGGGGAACAAGAGACCCAGTACTTC
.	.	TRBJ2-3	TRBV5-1	CASSLAPSGDTQYF	TGCGCCAGCAGCTTGGCCCCCTCCGGGGATACGCAGTATTTT
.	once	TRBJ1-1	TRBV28	CASIGMNTEAFF	TGTGCCAGCATTGGCATGAACACTGAAGCTTTCTTT
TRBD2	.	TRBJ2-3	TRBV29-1	CSVSERGGSTDTQYF	TGCAGCGTCTCGGAGCGGGGGGGTAGCACAGATACGCAGTATTTT
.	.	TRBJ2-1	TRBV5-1	CASSLSGDGYNEQFF	TGCGCCAGCAGCTTGTCGGGGGACGGATACAATGAGCAGTTCTTC
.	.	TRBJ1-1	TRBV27	CASRGVDTEAFF	TGTGCCAGCAGAGGAGTGGACACTGAAGCTTTCTTT
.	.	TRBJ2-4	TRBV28	CASSLWGRAKNIQYF	TGTGCCAGCAGTTTATGGGGGAGAGCCAAAAACATTCAGTACTTC
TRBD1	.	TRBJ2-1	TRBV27	CASSLGTGYNEQFF	TGTGCCAGCAGTTTGGGGACAGGATACAATGAGCAGTTCTTC
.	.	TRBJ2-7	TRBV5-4	CASSQHQGGAYEQYF	TGTGCCAGCAGCCAACACCAGGGAGGAGCCTACGAGCAGTACTTC
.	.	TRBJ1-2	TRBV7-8	CASSLDQGRNDGYTF	TGTGCCAGCAGCTTAGATCAGGGGCGTAACGATGGCTACACCTTC
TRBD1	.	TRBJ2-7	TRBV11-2	CASSINGQGIYEQYF	TGTGCCAGCAGCATTAACGGACAGGGGATCTACGAGCAGTACTTC
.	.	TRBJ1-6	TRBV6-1	CASSEAGTVFSPLHF	TGTGCCAGCAGTGAAGCCGGCACAGTTTTTTCACCCCTCCACTTT
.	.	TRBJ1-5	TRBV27	CASSVGYSNQPQHF	TGTGCCAGCAGCGTCGGGTATAGCAATCAGCCCCAGCATTTT
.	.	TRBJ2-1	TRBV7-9	CASSPGRQGGEQFF	TGTGCCAGCAGCCCCGGGCGCCAGGGGGGTGAGCAGTTCTTC
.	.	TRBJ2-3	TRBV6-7	CASSYPGGRGVTDTQYF	TGTGCCAGCAGTTACCCAGGGGGGCGGGGGGTCACAGATACGCAGTATTTT
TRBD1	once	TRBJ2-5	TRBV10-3	CAIRGTGGVETQYF	TGTGCCATCAGGGGGACAGGGGGAGTGGAGACCCAGTACTTC
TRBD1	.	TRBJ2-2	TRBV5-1	CASSWSWDRNTGELFF	TGCGCCAGCAGCTGGAGCTGGGACAGGAACACCGGGGAGCTGTTTTTT
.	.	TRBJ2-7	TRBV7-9	CASMATARGYEQYF	TGTGCCAGCATGGCGACAGCTCGGGGGTACGAGCAGTACTTC
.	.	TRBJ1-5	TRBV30	CAWSHLGSGSNQPQHF	TGTGCCTGGAGTCATCTGGGTTCGGGGAGCAATCAGCCCCAGCATTTT
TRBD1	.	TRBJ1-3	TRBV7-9	CASSLVGGPGNTIYF	TGTGCCAGCAGCTTAGTAGGGGGCCCTGGAAACACCATATATTTT
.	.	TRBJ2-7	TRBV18	CASSPASSYEQYF	TGTGCCAGCTCACCGGCTAGCTCCTACGAGCAGTACTTC
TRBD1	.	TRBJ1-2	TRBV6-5	CASIDPRDRGYTF	TGTGCCAGCATCGATCCCCGGGACAGAGGCTACACCTTC
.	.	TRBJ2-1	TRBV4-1	CASSQTIRNEQFF	TGCGCCAGCAGCCAGACTATACGTAATGAGCAGTTCTTC